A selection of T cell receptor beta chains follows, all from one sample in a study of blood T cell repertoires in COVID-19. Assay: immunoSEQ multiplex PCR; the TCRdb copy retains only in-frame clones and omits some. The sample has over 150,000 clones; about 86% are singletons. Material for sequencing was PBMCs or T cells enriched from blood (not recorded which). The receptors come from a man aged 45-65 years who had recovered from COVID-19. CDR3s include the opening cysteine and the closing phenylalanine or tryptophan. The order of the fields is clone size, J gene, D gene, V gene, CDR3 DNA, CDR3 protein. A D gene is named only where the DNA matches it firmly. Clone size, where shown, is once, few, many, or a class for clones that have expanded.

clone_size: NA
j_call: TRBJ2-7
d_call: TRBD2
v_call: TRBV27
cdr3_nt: TGTGCCAGCAGTTCTCTAGCGGGGGGGTCCTACGAGCAGTACTTC
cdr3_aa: CASSSLAGGSYEQYF

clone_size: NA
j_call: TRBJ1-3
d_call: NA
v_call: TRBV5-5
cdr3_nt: TGTGCCAGCAGCCACAGGGCCTACTCTGGAAACACCATATATTTT
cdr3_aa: CASSHRAYSGNTIYF

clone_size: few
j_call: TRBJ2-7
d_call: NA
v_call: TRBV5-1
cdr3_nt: TGCGCCAGCAGCTTGCTGGGCGACTACGAGCAGTACTTC
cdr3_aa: CASSLLGDYEQYF

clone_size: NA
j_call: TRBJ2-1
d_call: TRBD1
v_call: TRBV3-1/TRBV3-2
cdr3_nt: TGTGCCAGCAGCCACGAAATTGACAGGGGAATTTACGGTGAGCAGTTCTTC
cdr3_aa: CASSHEIDRGIYGEQFF

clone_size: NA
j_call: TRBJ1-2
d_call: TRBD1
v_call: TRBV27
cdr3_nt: TGTGCCAGCAGCTCGACAGGGAACTTTGGCTACACCTTC
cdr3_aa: CASSSTGNFGYTF

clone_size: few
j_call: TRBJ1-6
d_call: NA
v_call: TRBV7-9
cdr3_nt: TGTGCCAGCAGCTCAGGGGTTCGGTCACCCCTCCACTTT
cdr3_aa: CASSSGVRSPLHF

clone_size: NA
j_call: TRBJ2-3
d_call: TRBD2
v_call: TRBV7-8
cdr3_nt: TGTGCCAGCAGCTTAGCGTTTTTTGGTAGCGGGGGGGCAGATACGCAGTATTTT
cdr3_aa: CASSLAFFGSGGADTQYF

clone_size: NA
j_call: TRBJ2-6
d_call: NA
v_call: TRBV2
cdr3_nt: TGTGCCAGCAGTGCCGGCTCTGGGGCCAACGTCCTGACTTTC
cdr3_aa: CASSAGSGANVLTF

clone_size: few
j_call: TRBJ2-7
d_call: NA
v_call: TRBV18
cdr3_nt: TGTGCCAGCTCACCACGGCCATCCTACGAGCAGTACTTC
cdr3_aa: CASSPRPSYEQYF

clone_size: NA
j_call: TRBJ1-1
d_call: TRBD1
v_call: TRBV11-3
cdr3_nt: TGTGCCAGCAGCTTAGAGGGGACAGTTGAAGCTTTCTTT
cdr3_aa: CASSLEGTVEAFF

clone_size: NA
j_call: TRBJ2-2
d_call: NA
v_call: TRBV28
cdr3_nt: TGTGCCAGCAGTTTAGGCCAAAACACCGGGGAGCTGTTTTTT
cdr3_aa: CASSLGQNTGELFF

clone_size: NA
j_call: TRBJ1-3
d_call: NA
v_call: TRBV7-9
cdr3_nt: TGTGCCAGCAGCTTGAGCGCCCGCTCTGGAAACACCATATATTTT
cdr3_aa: CASSLSARSGNTIYF

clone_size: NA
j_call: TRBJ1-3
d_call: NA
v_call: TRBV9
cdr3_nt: TGTGCCAGCAGCGTCAGGGGAGACTCCTCTGGAAACACCATATATTTT
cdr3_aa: CASSVRGDSSGNTIYF

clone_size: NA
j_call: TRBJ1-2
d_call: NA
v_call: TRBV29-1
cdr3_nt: TGCAGCGTTGAGGCGGGGGCGAAATATGGCTACACCTTC
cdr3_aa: CSVEAGAKYGYTF

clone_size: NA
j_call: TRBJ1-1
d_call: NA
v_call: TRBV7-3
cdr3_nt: TGTGCCAGCAGCTTATTGGGGGGGCAGAGGACTGAAGCTTTCTTT
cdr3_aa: CASSLLGGQRTEAFF

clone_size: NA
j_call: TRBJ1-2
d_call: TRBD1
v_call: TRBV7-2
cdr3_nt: TGTGCCAGCAGCTTCCGAGGTCCTACAGGGGGCGCCTATGGCTACACCTTC
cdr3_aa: CASSFRGPTGGAYGYTF

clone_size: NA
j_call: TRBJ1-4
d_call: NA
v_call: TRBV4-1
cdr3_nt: TGCGCCAGCAGCCAAGGGACAGTCGGTCGCCGGAATGAAAAACTGTTTTTT
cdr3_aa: CASSQGTVGRRNEKLFF

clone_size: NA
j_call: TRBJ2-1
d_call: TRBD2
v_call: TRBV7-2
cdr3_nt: TGTGCCAGCAGCTTTACTAGCGGGGGGGCCAATGAGCAGTTCTTC
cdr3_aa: CASSFTSGGANEQFF

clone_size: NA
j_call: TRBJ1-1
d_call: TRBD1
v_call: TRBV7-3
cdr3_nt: TGTGCCAGCAGCCGGACAGGGGGCACTGAAGCTTTCTTT
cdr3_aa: CASSRTGGTEAFF

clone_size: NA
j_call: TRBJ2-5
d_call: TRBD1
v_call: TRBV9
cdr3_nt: TGTGCCAGCAGCCTACGGACAGGGACACAAGAGACCCAGTACTTC
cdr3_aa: CASSLRTGTQETQYF

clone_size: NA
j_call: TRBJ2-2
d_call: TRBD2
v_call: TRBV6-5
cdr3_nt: TGTGCCAGCAGTTACCAGCGGGGGGGATACACCGGGGAGCTGTTTTTT
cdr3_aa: CASSYQRGGYTGELFF

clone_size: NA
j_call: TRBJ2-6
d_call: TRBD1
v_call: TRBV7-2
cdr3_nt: TGTGCCAGCAAACCGGGACAGGGGGCTGGTGGGGCCAACGTCCTGACTTTC
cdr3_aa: CASKPGQGAGGANVLTF

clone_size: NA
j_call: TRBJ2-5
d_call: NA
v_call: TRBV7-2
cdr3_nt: TGTGCCAGCAACCATCAGGGTTTCGGAGAAGAGACCCAGTACTTC
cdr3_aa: CASNHQGFGEETQYF

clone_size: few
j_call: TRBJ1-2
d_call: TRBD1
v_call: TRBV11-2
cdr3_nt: TGTGCCAGCAGCTCCCGGACAGGGCGATTAGGTGGCTACACCTTC
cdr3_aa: CASSSRTGRLGGYTF

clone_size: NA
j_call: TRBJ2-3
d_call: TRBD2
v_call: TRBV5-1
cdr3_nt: TGCGCCAGCAGCTTGGAGCGGGGGCCCCGTAAGCAGTATTTT
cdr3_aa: CASSLERGPRKQYF

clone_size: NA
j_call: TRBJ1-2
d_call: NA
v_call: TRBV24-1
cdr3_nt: TGTGCCACCAGTGAGGGTACGGGGGACGGCTACACCTTC
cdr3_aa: CATSEGTGDGYTF

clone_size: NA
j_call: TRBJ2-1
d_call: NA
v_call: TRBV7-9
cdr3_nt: TGTGCCAGCAGCTTAGCCAGGGACAATGAGCAGTTCTTC
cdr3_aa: CASSLARDNEQFF

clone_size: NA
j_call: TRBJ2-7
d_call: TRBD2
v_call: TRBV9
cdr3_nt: TGTGCCAGCAGCGCCTGGGACTACACATACGAGCAGTACTTC
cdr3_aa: CASSAWDYTYEQYF

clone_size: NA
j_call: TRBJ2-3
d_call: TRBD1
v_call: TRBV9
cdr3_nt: TGTGCCAGCACCCGGACAGGGGTAAGCACAGATACGCAGTATTTT
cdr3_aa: CASTRTGVSTDTQYF